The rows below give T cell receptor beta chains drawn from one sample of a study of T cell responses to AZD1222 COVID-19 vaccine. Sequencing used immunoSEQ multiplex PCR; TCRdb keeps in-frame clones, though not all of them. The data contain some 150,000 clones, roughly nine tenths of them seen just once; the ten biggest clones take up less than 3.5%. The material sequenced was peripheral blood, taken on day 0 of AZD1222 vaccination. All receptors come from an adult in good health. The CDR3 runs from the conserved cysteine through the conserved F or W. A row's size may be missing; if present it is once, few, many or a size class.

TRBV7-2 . CASRMLGANTGELFF
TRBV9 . CASSVVPSGGETQYF
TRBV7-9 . CASSHPSGGADEQYF
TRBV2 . CASGQSSYEQYF
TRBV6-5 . CASSPRTGNYEQYF
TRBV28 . CASSLSPLNEQFF
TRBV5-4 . CASSLDIPGNSPLHF
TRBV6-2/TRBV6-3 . CASSPSGQEYTPTHQPQHF
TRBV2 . CASRGTGGETQYF
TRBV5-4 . CASAKLRDEQFF
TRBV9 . CASSVDRGRIQPQHF
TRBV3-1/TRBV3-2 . CASSGQGAREQFF
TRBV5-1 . CASSLATGKDQPQHF
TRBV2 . CASGPDRNTDTQYF
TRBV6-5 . CASSFGGFKDTIYF
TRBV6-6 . CASSYSALSNQPQHF
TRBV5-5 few CASSSGTTRTGELFF
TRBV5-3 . CARTTSPPGQETQYF
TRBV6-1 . CASSDGGASGNTIYF
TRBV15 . CATSRDTDTQYF
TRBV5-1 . CASPATRVMNTEAFF
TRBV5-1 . CASSPGQGVYGYTF
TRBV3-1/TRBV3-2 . CASSQEQGNYEQYF
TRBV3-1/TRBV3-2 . CASSQGTGAYGYTF
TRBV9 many CASSVATNTEAFF
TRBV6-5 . CASSSRGRNEKLFF
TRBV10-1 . CASSERVDAGYTF
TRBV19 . CASSTDRGYEQYF
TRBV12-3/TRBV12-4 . CASSERTDTQYF
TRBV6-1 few CASSEMIQGWKYF
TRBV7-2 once CASSPTSGVEQFF
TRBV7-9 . CASSFQSNEKLFF
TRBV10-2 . CASSEGTGGSYEQYF
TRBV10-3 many CAISEPGGGLSYEQYF
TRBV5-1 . CASSLGDSQETQYF
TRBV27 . CASSLSGQSRSSPLHF
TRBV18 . CASSPYGREYYEQYF
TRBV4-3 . CASSQDWGTGIRGEQFF
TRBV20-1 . CSASRGGDGYTF
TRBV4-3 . CASSQDFQGYTF
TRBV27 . CASIPQEADNSPLHF
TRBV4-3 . CASSQGGGVSYEQYF
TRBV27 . CASSLRPGEQFF
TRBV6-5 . CASPLAGGDTGELFF
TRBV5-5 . CASSLNRSPTTDTQYF
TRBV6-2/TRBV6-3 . CASSYSVKWEDRGNYGYTF
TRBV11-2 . CASSTVAGADTQYF
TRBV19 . CASSAGYLGYTF
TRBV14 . CASSQDLGRPQHF
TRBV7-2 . CASSSGILYEQYF
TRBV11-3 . CASSAKGPSSGELFF
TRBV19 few CASSVQGGSYEQYF
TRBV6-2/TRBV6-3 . CASSAQGVGDTEAFF
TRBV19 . CASSTGFSGELFF
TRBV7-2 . CASSSPGQVVYGYTF
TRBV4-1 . CASSLGTSSYNEQFF
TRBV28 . CASTLSGKNEQFF
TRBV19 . CASSIVGGLAGPQHF
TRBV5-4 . CASSLAGQSNQPQHF
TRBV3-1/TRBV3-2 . CASSQSVTGNTEAFF